This TCR beta chain emerged from a study of blood T cell repertoires in COVID-19. Study-wide context: Acute and convalescent COVID-19 specimens originated in the United States, Italy and Spain.

In the source study's methods: How many nucleated cells were present was estimated from reference gene primer amplification. The assay was immunoSEQ multiplex PCR, and TCRdb's table has in-frame clones only and misses some. V, J and clone size derive from that table, while D and trimming were established from the DNA sequence. Of some 140,000 clones listed, roughly 90% were seen once; the top ten hold 15% to 20%. CDR3 length equals 14 residues. Deletions cut 1 base from V and 7 bases from J, with 13 bases between. The germline V gene has CDR1 LGHDT and CDR2 YNNKEL (reference sequence). Sequencing input: peripheral blood. This receptor was obtained from a man in his forties or fifties with active or convalescent COVID-19. The chain recombines TRBV3-1 (or the pseudogene TRBV3-2) with TRBJ2-5; D might be TRBD2 (7 bases). Here the CDR3 reads CASSQAGGGGTQYF. The CDR3 DNA reads TGTGCCAGCAGCCAAGCGGGGGGAGGGGGGACCCAGTACTTC.